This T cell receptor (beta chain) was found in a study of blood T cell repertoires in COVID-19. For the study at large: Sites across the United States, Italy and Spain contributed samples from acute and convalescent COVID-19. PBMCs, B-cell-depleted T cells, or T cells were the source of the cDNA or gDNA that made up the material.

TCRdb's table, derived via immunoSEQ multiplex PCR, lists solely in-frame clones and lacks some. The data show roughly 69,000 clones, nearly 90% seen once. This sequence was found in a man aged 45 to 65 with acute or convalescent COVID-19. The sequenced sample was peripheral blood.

The CDR3 loop reads CASSQLRGSYNSPLHF. The CDR3 region has the DNA TGTGCCAGCAGCCAGCTGCGGGGATCCTATAATTCACCCCTCCACTTT. The chain is built from TRBV5-8 and TRBJ1-6, with no clear D. V gave up 4 bases and J gave up 1 base, with 12 bases separating them. Germline values: CDR1 SGHTS, CDR2 YDEGEE. This CDR3 contains 16 residues. Supplemented by reference TRBV5-8 and TRBJ1-6, the full variable domain reads EAGVTQSPTHLIKTRGQQATLRCSPISGHTSVYWYQQALGLGLQFLLWYDEGEERNRGNFPPRFSGRQFPNYSSELNVNALELEDSALYLCASSQLRGSYNSPLHFGNGTRLTVT.